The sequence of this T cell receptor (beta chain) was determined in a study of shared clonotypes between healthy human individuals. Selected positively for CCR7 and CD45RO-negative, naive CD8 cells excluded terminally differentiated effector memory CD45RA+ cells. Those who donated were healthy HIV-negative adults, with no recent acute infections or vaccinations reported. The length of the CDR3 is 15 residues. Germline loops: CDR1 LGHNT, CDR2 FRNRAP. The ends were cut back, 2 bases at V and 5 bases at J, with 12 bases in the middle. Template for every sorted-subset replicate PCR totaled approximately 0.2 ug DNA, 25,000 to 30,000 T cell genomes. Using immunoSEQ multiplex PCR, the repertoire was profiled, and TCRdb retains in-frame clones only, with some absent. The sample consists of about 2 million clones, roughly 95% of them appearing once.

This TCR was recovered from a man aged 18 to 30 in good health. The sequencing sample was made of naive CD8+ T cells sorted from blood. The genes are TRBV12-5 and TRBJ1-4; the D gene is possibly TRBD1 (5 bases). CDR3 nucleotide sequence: TGTGCTAGTGGTTTGATGTACAGGTTGAATGAAAAACTGTTTTTT. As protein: CASGLMYRLNEKLFF.